This T cell receptor (beta chain) originates from a study of spatial heterogeneity in lung cancer. Documented time point: sample taken at primary tumor resection. Whole RNA, isolated from tumor, nontumor lung or frozen PBMC, was sequenced without prior sorting. TCRdb re-called the 5' RACE reads with MiXCR, one entry per CDR3 protein. Here the sample spans approximately 29,000 distinct CDR3 sequences, roughly 8.4% being singletons. Trimming shortened V by 4 bases and J by 0 bases, and 17 bases separated the two germline ends. CDR3 size: 17 residues. Germline CDR1 and CDR2: SGDLS and YYNGEE. This clonotype has more than one count but fewer than ten.

The chain has TRBV9 and TRBJ2-1, with D maybe TRBD2 (6 bases). The receptor comes from a female donor with early-stage non-small cell lung cancer. The sequencing here drew on PBMCs, taken at surgery. In DNA form, the CDR3 reads TGTGCCAGCAGCCTCACGGGACTTGCGAGCTCCTACAATGAGCAGTTCTTC. This codes for CASSLTGLASSYNEQFF.